These 17 T cell receptor beta chains originate from one sample sequenced in a study of CD8+CD57+ T cells in acquired aplastic anemia. The use of genomic DNA as template underpinned the TCR beta VDJ and CDR3 profiling. Via MiXCR, TCRdb re-called the reads, giving one row per CDR3 protein. This sample has approximately 470,000 distinct CDR3 sequences; approximately 33% occur once, and the top ten carry 0.75% to 0.95%. Patients chosen for sequencing had shown CD8+CD57+ cell expansion by flow cytometry. The sequencing sample was made of sorted CD4+, CD8+, or CD8+CD57+ T cells (not recorded which) from PBMCs. These receptors all stem from a human donor with aplastic anemia.

V and J are TRBV20-1 and TRBJ2-1; D not resolved. Germline CDR1 DFQATT, CDR2 SNEGSKA (reference sequence). This CDR3 spans 12 amino acids. Trimming removed 2 bases at V and 6 bases at J, with 8 bases between. The CDR3 sequence: CSARLVANEQFF. The CDR3 nucleotides are TGCAGTGCTAGATTAGTCGCCAATGAGCAGTTCTTC.

About this clonotype itself: A read error is possible here, since a much larger clone lies one base away. The chain employs TRBV7-9 and TRBJ2-7; D gene ambiguous. CDR3 length equals 12 residues. CDR1 is SEHNR, CDR2 FQNEAQ, per germline (reference sequence). The CDR3 reads CASGLDFDEQYF. CDR3 DNA: TGTGCCAGCGGCTTAGATTTCGACGAGCAGTACTTC.

For this clonotype: The CDR3 ends on some other residue instead of the conserved phenylalanine or tryptophan, so this is likely a read error. No DNA is shown, since the ends of the CDR3 on it are uncertain; the CDR3 is the one TCRdb lists. The rearrangement joins TRBV7-9 to TRBJ1-2. CDR1 and CDR2 from the germline V gene are SEHNR and FQNEAQ (reference sequence). Inclusive of both ends, the CDR3 amounts to 10 amino acids. The chain's CDR3 is CASSLTAVTY.

The V gene is TRBV3-1, the J gene TRBJ1-2; 10 nucleotides line up with TRBD1. Unmatched junction bases numbered 9, after V lost 4 bases and J lost 4 bases. This CDR3 comprises 16 residues. CDR1 and CDR2 (germline): LGHDT, YNNKEL (reference sequence). The CDR3 bases are TGTGCCAGCAGCCCTCCGACAGGGGGCGATCCCTATGGCTACACCTTC. This encodes CASSPPTGGDPYGYTF.

The sample holds many counts of this clonotype. The chain recombines TRBV15 with TRBJ2-2; D call uncertain. The V gene's germline CDR1 is LNHNV and CDR2 YYDKDF (reference sequence). Trimming left V 6 bases short and J 1 base short, with 6 bases between. There are 13 residues in the CDR3. CDR3 sequence reads: CATSEKNTGELFF. For the CDR3, the DNA is TGTGCCACCAGTGAGAAGAACACCGGGGAGCTGTTTTTT.

The chain combines TRBV12-5 with TRBJ1-2, with a possible D match to TRBD1 (6 bases). The CDR3 extends over 14 amino acids. Trimming took 1 base from V and 5 from J, leaving 11 bases between them. Per the germline V gene, CDR1 is LGHNT and CDR2 is FRNRAP. This CDR3 reads CASGLAGVGYGYTF. The CDR3 region has the DNA TGTGCTAGTGGTTTGGCAGGGGTAGGGTATGGCTACACCTTC.

This clonotype was detected many times. The chain employs TRBV2 and TRBJ1-5; no firm D call. The CDR3 contains 12 residues. The V end was cut by 1 base, the J end by 4 bases, with 2 bases between. Germline loops: CDR1 SNHLY, CDR2 FYNNEI. The CDR3 reads CASSEGNQPQHF. In nucleotides, the CDR3 is TGTGCCAGCAGTGAAGGGAATCAGCCCCAGCATTTT. The entire variable domain, with the rest obtained from reference TRBV2 and TRBJ1-5, is as follows: EPEVTQTPSHQVTQMGQEVILRCVPISNHLYFYWYRQILGQKVEFLVSFYNNEISEKSEIFDDQFSVERPDGSNFTLKIRSTKLEDSAMYFCASSEGNQPQHFGDGTRLSIL.

The rearrangement joins TRBV20-1 to TRBJ1-6, with D possibly being TRBD1 (6 bases). V was shortened by 6 bases and J by 4 bases, with 19 bases between the two germline ends. Germline loops: CDR1 DFQATT, CDR2 SNEGSKA (reference sequence). CDR3 length equals 16 residues. This CDR3 reads CSAGKDRLPYNSPLHF. The CDR3 nucleotides are TGCAGTGCGGGAAAAGACAGGTTACCTTATAATTCACCCCTCCACTTT.

The genes are TRBV6-5 and TRBJ1-5, with unresolved D. The CDR3 covers 12 residues. CDR1 MNHEY and CDR2 SVGAGI come from the germline V gene. Trimming stripped 4 bases from V and 8 bases from J, with 9 bases between. The CDR3 sequence is CASSSTWEPQHF. The CDR3 nucleotides read TGTGCCAGCAGTTCCACTTGGGAGCCCCAGCATTTT.

The rearrangement links TRBV19 to TRBJ2-2, with 8 bases fitting TRBD2. Germline V CDR1 and CDR2: LNHDA, SQIVND (reference sequence). Trimming cost V 4 bases and J 6 bases; bases outside gene matches: 7. The CDR3 extends over 15 amino acids. The CDR3 DNA reads TGTGCCAGTAGTAGGAGCGGGAGTGAGGCCGGGGAGCTGTTTTTT. It yields the protein CASSRSGSEAGELFF.

The chain joins TRBV6-1 to TRBJ2-7; possibly TRBD1 for D (6 bases). Trimming took off 6 bases at V and 3 bases at J, with 18 bases between the two ends. Germline CDR1 and CDR2: MNHNS and SASEGT. The CDR3 spans 15 residues. DNA for the CDR3: TGTGCCAGCAGGGTGACTCGACAGGACGACTACGAGCAGTACTTC. Amino acids: CASRVTRQDDYEQYF.

The chain recombines TRBV19 with TRBJ2-2; possibly TRBD1 for D (6 bases). CDR1 is LNHDA and CDR2 is SQIVND in the germline V gene (reference sequence). The CDR3 length is 14 residues. Trimming took 5 bases from V and 3 from J, leaving 10 bases between them. This CDR3 is CASSGRGDTGELFF. The CDR3, as DNA: TGTGCCAGTAGTGGCAGGGGAGACACCGGGGAGCTGTTTTTT.

This clonotype occurred many times. V and J are TRBV24-1 and TRBJ2-5; D is unresolved. CDR1 is KGHDR and CDR2 is SFDVKD in the germline V gene. This CDR3 has 12 amino acids. V lost 9 bases and J 1 base, leaving 8 bases between the germline ends. The CDR3 sequence: CATPASQETQYF. The DNA for the CDR3 is TGTGCCACCCCAGCGAGCCAAGAGACCCAGTACTTC.

This sequence joins TRBV10-3 and TRBJ1-1, with a possible D match to TRBD1 (5 bases). Germline lookup yields CDR1 ENHRY and CDR2 SYGVKD. This CDR3 is built from 16 residues. V was trimmed by 5 bases and J by 4 bases, leaving 20 bases between them. The CDR3 nucleotides are TGTGCCATCAGTCCCGACAGTCAAGGGAGGACCACTGAAGCTTTCTTT. It specifies CAISPDSQGRTTEAFF.

Turning to this clonotype: Sequence at one end of the junction differs from germline and may be a read error. The V call is TRBV29-1, the J call TRBJ2-7; 7 nucleotides agree with TRBD1. The germline V gene has CDR1 SQVTM and CDR2 ANQGSEA. The CDR3 is 15 amino acids. The CDR3 loop reads CSAKWDSANTGELYF. CDR3 DNA: TGCAGCGCCAAGTGGGACAGCGCGAACACCGGGGAGCTGTACTTC.

The chain joins TRBV6-1 to TRBJ1-1, with D perhaps TRBD1 (5 bases). The CDR3 consists of 15 residues. V lost 7 bases, J lost 7 bases, and 22 bases lay in between. Germline V lookup: CDR1 MNHNS, CDR2 SASEGT. CDR3 amino acids: CASTSLGTLNFEAFF. DNA of the CDR3: TGTGCCAGCACCTCACTAGGGACGCTTAATTTTGAAGCTTTCTTT.

In its sample, this clonotype was seen once. The J gene is TRBJ2-1, the V gene TRBV15; 11 bases are a match to TRBD2. The germline CDR1 and CDR2 sequences are LNHNV and YYDKDF (reference sequence). The junction had 4 bases not matched to a gene; V was cut back by 0 bases and J by 6 bases. The CDR3 spans 16 residues. The CDR3 nucleotides read TGTGCCACCAGCAGAGATGGTAGCGGGAGGGCCAATGAGCAGTTCTTC. Translation: CATSRDGSGRANEQFF.